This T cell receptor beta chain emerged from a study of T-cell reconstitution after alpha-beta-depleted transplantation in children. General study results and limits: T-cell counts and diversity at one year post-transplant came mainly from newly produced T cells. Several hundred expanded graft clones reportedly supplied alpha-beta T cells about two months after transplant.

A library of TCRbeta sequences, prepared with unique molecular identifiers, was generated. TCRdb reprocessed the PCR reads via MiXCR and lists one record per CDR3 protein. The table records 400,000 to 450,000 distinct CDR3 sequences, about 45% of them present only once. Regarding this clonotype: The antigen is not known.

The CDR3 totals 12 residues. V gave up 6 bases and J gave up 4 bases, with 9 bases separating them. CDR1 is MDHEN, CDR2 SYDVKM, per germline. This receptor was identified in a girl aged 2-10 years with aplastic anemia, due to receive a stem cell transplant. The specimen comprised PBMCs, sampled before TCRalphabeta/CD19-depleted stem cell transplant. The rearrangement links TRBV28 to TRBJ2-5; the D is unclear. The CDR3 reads CASSPWGETQYF. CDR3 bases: TGTGCCAGCAGCCCTTGGGGAGAGACCCAGTACTTC.